Listed below are T cell receptor beta chains from one sample, sequenced in a study of OX40 agonist ivuxolimab in advanced cancers. Produced via immunoSEQ multiplex PCR; TCRdb's table is partial and in-frame only. Of over 80,000 clones in the sample, approximately 91% were seen once. The sample here was CD4+ or CD8+ T cells sorted from blood, taken in a trial of the OX40 agonist ivuxolimab. These receptors were collected from an adult with an advanced solid tumor such as melanoma, head and neck, liver or kidney cancer. Both conserved end residues are part of each CDR3. A D gene is named only where the DNA matches it firmly. Clone sizes are given selectively: once, few, many, or a class where the clone is expanded.

d_call j_call v_call clone_size cdr3_nt cdr3_aa
NA TRBJ2-7 TRBV5-8 NA TGTGCCAGCAGCCGTACCGGGACGGGGTCCTACGAGCAGTACTTT CASSRTGTGSYEQYF
NA TRBJ2-3 TRBV11-2 NA TGTGCCAGCAGCTTAGCCCCCGTGCCAGATACGCAGTATTTT CASSLAPVPDTQYF
NA TRBJ2-5 TRBV7-3 NA TGTGCCAGCAGCTCTGGATCAGGGGAGACCCAGTACTTC CASSSGSGETQYF
TRBD1 TRBJ1-2 TRBV2 NA TGTGCCAGCAGCGGACAGGGAGGCTATGGCTACACCTTC CASSGQGGYGYTF
TRBD1 TRBJ1-5 TRBV30 NA TGTGCCTGGGCAGGGGGTTTGAATCAGCCCCAGCATTTT CAWAGGLNQPQHF
TRBD1 TRBJ2-7 TRBV28 NA TGTGCCAGCAGCTGGGGACAGGGGGTCTCCTACGAGCAGTACTTC CASSWGQGVSYEQYF
NA TRBJ1-1 TRBV27 NA TGTGCCAGCAGAAATAACCGGGACCATGAAGCTTTCTTT CASRNNRDHEAFF
NA TRBJ2-1 TRBV11-1 NA TGTGCCAGCAGCTTCGGCAGGAGCTCCTACAATGAGCAGTTCTTC CASSFGRSSYNEQFF
NA TRBJ2-5 TRBV2 NA TGTGCCAGCAGTGACGCCGTAAAGACCCAGTACTTC CASSDAVKTQYF
TRBD1 TRBJ1-2 TRBV5-1 NA TGCGCCAGCAGCTTGTCGGGACAGCCGTTCTATGGCTACACCTTC CASSLSGQPFYGYTF
NA TRBJ2-3 TRBV9 NA TGTGCCAGCAGCAAGGCCAGCACAGATACGCAGTATTTT CASSKASTDTQYF
TRBD2 TRBJ2-3 TRBV29-1 NA TGCAGCGTTGAACGAGCGGGAGTGGGATCAGATACGCAGTATTTT CSVERAGVGSDTQYF
NA TRBJ1-3 TRBV11-3 NA TGTGCCAGCAGTTCTGGGGTGCCTGGAAACACCATATATTTT CASSSGVPGNTIYF
TRBD2 TRBJ2-3 TRBV4-2 NA TGTGCCAGCAGCCAAGCGACTAGCGGGAGGGATACGCAGTATTTT CASSQATSGRDTQYF
NA TRBJ1-2 TRBV7-3 few TGTGCCAGCAGCTTACAGGGGATCCGGTATGGCTACACCTTC CASSLQGIRYGYTF
NA TRBJ2-3 TRBV28 NA TGTGCCAGCAGTTTGAGCACAGATACGCAGTATTTT CASSLSTDTQYF
NA TRBJ2-7 TRBV28 NA TGTGCCAGCAGATTGGGACTGCAGGAGCAGTACTTC CASRLGLQEQYF
NA TRBJ1-1 TRBV4-3 NA TGCGCCAGCAGCCAAGATTCCCGGATGGGGGAAGCTTTCTTT CASSQDSRMGEAFF
TRBD2 TRBJ2-7 TRBV14 NA TGTGCCAGCAGCCCGAGGCGTCGGACTAGCGGGTTACCCTACGAGCAGTACTTC CASSPRRRTSGLPYEQYF
TRBD2 TRBJ2-1 TRBV4-3 NA TGCGCCAGCAGCGGGAGGGCCTTTAATGAGCAGTTCTTC CASSGRAFNEQFF
NA TRBJ1-5 TRBV7-8 NA TGTGCCAGCAGCCCAAGGAGATATCAGCCCCAGCATTTT CASSPRRYQPQHF
NA TRBJ1-4 TRBV6-5 NA TGTGCCAGCAGGAGCGGTCCTGCGCGAGATGAAAAACTGTTTTTT CASRSGPARDEKLFF
NA TRBJ2-1 TRBV5-1 NA TGCGCCAGCAGCCCTCAATGGGGGGAGTGGGGGAATGAGCAGTTCTTC CASSPQWGEWGNEQFF
NA TRBJ2-1 TRBV4-1 once TGCGCTAGCAGCCAAGAAGGGCAGGACCTGGGTGAGCAGTTCTTC CASSQEGQDLGEQFF
NA TRBJ2-2 TRBV5-4 NA TGTGCCAGCAGCGCCGGGCGGGTCCGTACCGGGGAGCTGTTTTTT CASSAGRVRTGELFF
NA TRBJ2-3 TRBV6-1 NA TGTGCCAGCGACCTCCGCGGACCGAGCACAGATACGCAGTATTTT CASDLRGPSTDTQYF
TRBD2 TRBJ2-3 TRBV7-8 NA TGTGCCAGCAGCTATAGCGGGAGTCCTGCCAGGTCGGGTCCAGATACGCAGTATTTT CASSYSGSPARSGPDTQYF
NA TRBJ2-5 TRBV19 NA TGTGCCAGTAAGAAGGGGGGAGGTGGTTTGCAAGAGACCCAGTACTTC CASKKGGGGLQETQYF
NA TRBJ2-2 TRBV7-2 few TGTGCCAGCTCCTATCCCGGGGAGCTGTTTTTT CASSYPGELFF
NA TRBJ2-7 TRBV19 NA TGTGCCAGTAGTATGCGGCACGTCGGGTTCACATCCTACGAGCAGTACTTC CASSMRHVGFTSYEQYF
NA TRBJ1-2 TRBV28 once TGTGCCAGCAGTGGCACCCCAGTGGGCTACACCTTC CASSGTPVGYTF
NA TRBJ2-6 TRBV11-1 once TGTGCCAGCAGCTTAGTATCCTCCTCAGGGGAGAGTGGGGCCAACGTCCTGACTTTC CASSLVSSSGESGANVLTF
TRBD2 TRBJ2-7 TRBV5-4 once TGTGCCAGCAGCTCTACTAGCGGGCACTCCTACGAGCAGTACTTC CASSSTSGHSYEQYF
NA TRBJ1-1 TRBV11-2 once TGTGCCAGCAGCTCCACGGGGGGCGCTTATGAAGCTTTCTTT CASSSTGGAYEAFF
NA TRBJ1-2 TRBV28 few TGTGCCAGCAAAGGGCGGGGGAAAAGTGGCTACACCTTC CASKGRGKSGYTF
TRBD2 TRBJ2-3 TRBV4-1 few TGCGCCAGCAGCCAAGTCGGGAGGGCCGGGGATACGCAGTATTTT CASSQVGRAGDTQYF
TRBD1 TRBJ1-5 TRBV6-5 NA TGTGCCAGCAGAAGACAGGGAAACAGCAATCAGCCCCAGCATTTT CASRRQGNSNQPQHF
NA TRBJ2-7 TRBV5-4 NA TGTGCCAGCAGCTTGGGGTACGGGAACCCCTACGAGCAGTACTTC CASSLGYGNPYEQYF
TRBD1 TRBJ2-7 TRBV6-6 NA TGTGCCAGCAGTTTCCAGGGGGCCTACGAGCAGTACTTC CASSFQGAYEQYF
NA TRBJ2-2 TRBV4-1 NA TGCGCCAGCAGCCGAACCGGGACTCAAGGAACCGGGGAGCTGTTTTTT CASSRTGTQGTGELFF
TRBD2 TRBJ2-1 TRBV9 NA TGTGCCAGCAGCGTAGGCGTTGGGAGCGGGAAGTACAATGAGCAGTTCTTC CASSVGVGSGKYNEQFF
TRBD2 TRBJ2-3 TRBV9 NA TGTGCCAGCAGCGTCTCGGGGGGAACAACAGATACGCAGTATTTT CASSVSGGTTDTQYF
NA TRBJ1-3 TRBV28 NA TGTGCCAGCAGACACCGGGACTCGGCCCTCCCTGGAAACACCATATATTTT CASRHRDSALPGNTIYF
TRBD2 TRBJ2-5 TRBV19 NA TGTGCCAGTAGTATAGGGGGATCAGCGGGGCAAGAGACCCAGTACTTC CASSIGGSAGQETQYF
TRBD1 TRBJ2-5 TRBV2 NA TGTGCCAGCAGTAGACAGGGCCCGGAGACCCAGTACTTC CASSRQGPETQYF
TRBD2 TRBJ2-7 TRBV7-9 NA TGTGCCAGCAGCTTGGGACTAGCGGGCCTCTCCTACGAGCAGTACTTC CASSLGLAGLSYEQYF
TRBD1 TRBJ1-1 TRBV5-4 once TGTGCCAGCAGCCCGTACAGGGGCGAAGCTTTCTTT CASSPYRGEAFF
TRBD1 TRBJ1-1 TRBV10-2 NA TGCGCCAGCAGTGAGGGACAGGCGAACACTGAAGCTTTCTTT CASSEGQANTEAFF
NA TRBJ2-7 TRBV11-2 NA TGTGCCAGCAGCTTATTAGATCCTCCTTACGAGCAGTACTTC CASSLLDPPYEQYF
TRBD1 TRBJ2-2 TRBV4-2 NA TGTGCCAGCAGCCCCCCACCACGACAGGGCCCCGGGGAGCTGTTTTTT CASSPPPRQGPGELFF
NA TRBJ2-3 TRBV5-1 NA TGCGCCAGCAGCCTCACTATGCGTAGCACAGATACGCAGTATTTT CASSLTMRSTDTQYF
NA TRBJ2-7 TRBV7-2 NA TGTGCCAGCAGCAAAAGTTCGGACGAGCAGTATTTC CASSKSSDEQYF
NA TRBJ1-4 TRBV19 NA TGTGCCAGTAGTATTGGAGCTGCTGAAAAACTGTTTTTT CASSIGAAEKLFF
TRBD1 TRBJ1-2 TRBV7-2 NA TGTGCCGTCTCACCCGGACAGGGCAACTATGGCTACACCTTC CAVSPGQGNYGYTF
TRBD1 TRBJ2-2 TRBV2 NA TGTGCCAGCAAGTTCGCCGGGACAGGGAACACCGGGGAGCTGTTTTTT CASKFAGTGNTGELFF